Below, one TCR beta chain is given with its context. What it recognizes is unknown. Trimming cost V 2 bases and J 2 bases, with 6 bases left between them. This CDR3 is built from 13 residues. Germline V gene data show CDR1 as SGDLS and CDR2 as YYNGEE. The PCR employed 60 Vbeta primers together with 13 Jbeta primers. Sequencing used immunoSEQ multiplex PCR; TCRdb keeps in-frame clones, though not all of them. The repertoire holds tens of thousands of clones, with 80% as singletons. This sample stems from a study of cytomegalovirus exposure and HLA in healthy donors. Study findings and constraints: For most TCR beta V segments, an earlier analysis put the productive rate at about 90% or about 30% of the time.

This chain joins TRBV9 and TRBJ2-3; weak D call: TRBD2 (5 bases). This receptor was taken from a woman between 45 and 65 years old in good health and CMV-seropositive. Source material: PBMCs. The CDR3 here is CASSVGDTDTQYF. The CDR3 DNA reads as TGTGCCAGCAGCGTGGGAGACACAGATACGCAGTATTTT.